What follows describes a single T cell receptor beta chain. Its antigen is not yet known. Base qualities are not at hand, and no much larger clone is one base apart. This sample is part of a study of blood T cell repertoires in COVID-19 (dated by TCRdb to about 2020). Study-wide context: Recovered participants in ImmuneRACE Cohort 3 were defined by two consecutive negative NP/OP PCR tests, clearance by a healthcare professional, or resolution of symptoms. Samples were obtained from the ongoing ImmuneRACE study (first 160 participants) and from about 1,300 subjects provided by 6 global collaborators. The repertoires were released in a freely available public database intended as a resource for research on the immune response to SARS-CoV-2. A de-identified subject ID, COVID-19 status, age in years and sex were almost always included in the sample metadata. Where available, HLA class I and class II types were obtained from metadata supplied by the sample provider rather than from assay-based typing. Samples covering the acute and convalescent phases of COVID-19 were provided by collaborators in the United States, Italy and Spain. Deeply sampled blood TCRbeta repertoires from subjects exposed to, actively infected with, or recovered from COVID-19 were included in the dataset. The material from the prospective study consisted of cDNA or gDNA derived from T cells, B-cell-depleted T cells, or PBMCs. Paper-wide results and their limitations: How much clinical and demographic metadata was included differed by source and by participant, and the metadata was provided uncurated.

TCRbeta CDR3 regions were amplified from genomic DNA by means of the immunoSEQ Assay, a bias-controlled multiplex PCR. The study's own analysis went as follows. Nucleated cell counts per sample were estimated from amplification of reference gene primers within the assay. To quantify the absolute abundance of each unique TCRbeta CDR3 rearrangement, sequence reads were collapsed and filtered. Productive Simpson clonality was computed per sample as the square root of Simpson's diversity index over productive rearrangements. TCRdb carries this immuneACCESS record with in-frame sequences only. Its versions omit some clonotypes, under half of them owing to an unresolved V gene in the studies checked, with the rest unexplained. V and J calls and clone size are given by that table; D and trimming were obtained from the DNA. Recorded for this sample are some 190,000 clones; around 87% of them occurred a single time. The top ten clonotypes cover under 30% of the sample.

Participants in the prospective study were aged about 18 to 89 years, lived in over 20 United States geographic areas, and enrolled through a virtual design. To assign participants to cohorts, the prospective study relied on clinical history that participants themselves reported in a screening survey and a study questionnaire. In the prospective study, whole blood, serum and a nasopharyngeal or oropharyngeal swab were collected from each participant by mobile phlebotomists. Participants in the prospective study had the option to provide additional blood draws and questionnaires over a roughly 2-month period. Blood samples from the prospective study were shipped frozen or at room temperature prior to DNA extraction. Spanning cysteine to phenylalanine, the CDR3 consists of 13 amino acids. Only CDR3 DNA remains: 39 bases, in frame from the first base. V loses 1 base of germline sequence and J loses 4 bases, and the interval between the two ends is 10 bases. CDR1 SQVTM and CDR2 ANQGSEA were looked up in the germline V gene.

The sequenced sample was PBMCs or T cells enriched from blood (not recorded which). This receptor chain uses TRBV29-1 and TRBJ1-2; the D gene is perhaps TRBD1, from 5 matching bases. The receptor's source is a woman in her forties in a cohort exposed to, infected with or recovered from COVID-19 (not recorded which). CDR3 sequence: CSVEGGSSYGYTF. The nucleotides are TGCAGCGTTGAAGGGGGCTCTAGCTATGGCTACACCTTC.